This T cell receptor beta chain was captured in a study of cytomegalovirus exposure and HLA in healthy donors. Concerning this clone: Its matching antigen is unknown.

Study results and limitations: Presence/absence analyses supposed approximately even sequencing depth among donors. Compared with the approximately 700-donor mean, an Asian-associated ancestry cluster reportedly had fewer N-insertions, according to a later analysis. The study labeled 150 to 200 TCR beta chains cytomegalovirus-associated.

PCR was performed using 60 Vbeta and 13 Jbeta primers. Clones were sequenced by immunoSEQ multiplex PCR, and TCRdb holds only the in-frame ones, with some missing. The sample has some 220,000 clones, 77% seen once; the top ten hold 2.7%. V was shortened by 2 bases and J by 4 bases, with 11 bases between the two germline ends. This CDR3 comprises 14 residues. In germline, CDR1 is MNHEY, CDR2 SMNVEV (reference sequence). The chain links TRBV27 to TRBJ1-1; the D gene is possibly TRBD1 (5 bases). The receptor was derived from a woman in her fifties or sixties in good health and CMV-seropositive. The sample taken for sequencing was PBMCs. CDR3 sequence: CASSLQGGGTEAFF. As DNA, the CDR3 is TGTGCCAGCAGTTTACAGGGAGGTGGCACTGAAGCTTTCTTT.